The source of this T cell receptor (beta chain) is a study of blood T cell repertoires in COVID-19 (TCRdb year 2020). At the level of the whole study: The collaborator samples originated in the United States, Italy and Spain and spanned the acute and convalescent phases of COVID-19. Nearly every sample came with metadata listing a de-identified subject ID, COVID-19 status, age in years and sex. The samples were drawn from the first 160 participants of the ongoing ImmuneRACE study and from some 1,300 subjects provided by 6 global collaborators. HLA class I and class II types, where available, came from metadata supplied by the sample provider rather than from assay-based typing. The dataset comprised deeply sampled blood TCRbeta repertoires from subjects exposed to, actively infected with, or recovered from COVID-19. A freely available public database, intended as a resource for researchers studying the immune response to SARS-CoV-2, is where the repertoires were released. The prospective study material was composed of cDNA or gDNA derived from T cells, B-cell-depleted T cells, or PBMCs.

The germline V gene provides CDR1 SGHVS and CDR2 FQNEAQ. After removal of 5 bases from V and 1 base from J, the junction retains 7 bases not matched to a gene. Inclusive of the bounding cysteine and phenylalanine, the CDR3 is 15 residues long. The kept DNA is CDR3 alone, 45 bases in frame from the first base. In regard to this clone: It has no known antigen specificity. Per-base quality was not reported, and no clone a single base away is much larger than it.

Each collaborating institution followed its own protocols to collect whole blood in K2EDTA tubes. Collaborator samples were shipped for TCRbeta analysis as frozen whole blood, isolated PBMCs, or DNA extracted from either sample type. TCRbeta CDR3 regions were amplified from genomic DNA using the immunoSEQ Assay, a bias-controlled multiplex PCR. As for the original processing: Nucleated cell counts per sample were estimated from amplification of reference gene primers within the assay. To quantify the absolute abundance of each unique TCRbeta CDR3 rearrangement, sequence reads were collapsed and filtered. Productive Simpson clonality was computed per sample as the square root of Simpson's diversity index over productive rearrangements. Entries here come from immuneACCESS through TCRdb and include only in-frame sequences with V and J called. Some clones fail to appear in such tables; in the studies checked, an unresolved V gene covers under half of the shortfall, and the cause of the remainder is unknown. The V and J calls and clone size were taken over from that table, and D and trimming were inferred from the DNA. The sample yields tens of thousands of clones; nearly 90% were counted once. The ten top clones hold 4.3% of the sample.

Beyond this particular receptor, the publication reports: How much clinical and demographic metadata was included differed by source and by participant, and the metadata was provided uncurated.

The source of this sequence is a woman older than 75 with active or convalescent COVID-19. The sample consisted of peripheral blood. The sequence joins TRBV7-8 to TRBJ2-5; 7 bases in the junction line up with TRBD1. CDR3 loop: CASSLGQTLQETQYF. At the DNA level, the sequence is TGTGCCAGCAGCCTGGGACAGACCCTCCAAGAGACCCAGTACTTC.